The next 18 T cell receptor beta chains were all read from a single sample in a study of tumor-infiltrating lymphocytes in primary liver carcinoma. Making TCR beta cDNA involved approximately 510 ng total RNA and a constant-region primer. For TCR beta, libraries were produced by three nested multiplex PCR rounds using slightly modified ARM-PCR. Forward primers for TRBV1-TRBV30 and a C-beta reverse primer served the first two PCR rounds, at about 10 cycles each. TCRdb passed the multiplex PCR reads through MiXCR, listing each CDR3 protein once. The top ten hold around 18% of the sample, which has some 180,000 distinct CDR3 sequences, around four fifths seen once. The study co-extracted DNA and RNA from about 20-30 mg of unsorted bulk tissue. What was sequenced was tumor tissue from primary liver carcinoma. The receptors here all came from a man aged 40-50 years with primary liver carcinoma and hepatitis B virus infection.

The chain links TRBV30 to TRBJ2-1; D gene uncertain. The V and J ends lost 5 bases and 15 bases respectively, with 17 bases between them. This CDR3 has 11 amino acids. CDR1 GTSNPN and CDR2 SVGIG come from the germline V gene (reference sequence). The CDR3 is CAWVEYNELFF. The DNA for the CDR3 is TGTGCCTGGGTGGAATACAATGAACTGTTCTTC.

This clonotype was counted ten times or more. This rearrangement joins TRBV5-1 to TRBJ1-6; weak D call: TRBD1 (5 bases). This CDR3 comprises 14 residues. Between the trimmed V and J ends, which lost 7 bases and 7 bases, there was a span of 15 bases. Germline CDR1 and CDR2: SGHRS and YFSETQ. The CDR3 DNA reads TGCGCCAGCCAAGATACGGACACGAATTCACCCCTCCACTTT. Translating it yields CASQDTDTNSPLHF.

The rearrangement joins TRBV5-1 to TRBJ2-7, with a weak D call TRBD1 (5 bases). This CDR3 is built from 14 residues. V was cut by 3 bases and J by 5 bases, with 15 bases left in between. Germline V CDR1 and CDR2: SGHRS, YFSETQ. This CDR3 is CASSYSGRADEQYF. The CDR3 DNA follows: TGCGCCAGCAGCTATTCGGGCAGGGCGGACGAGCAGTACTTC.

Concerning this clonotype itself: This may come from a read error, since a much larger clone is one base off. The V gene is TRBV28, the J gene TRBJ2-5; D is ambiguous. In germline, CDR1 is MDHEN, CDR2 SYDVKM. The CDR3 contains 10 residues. The CDR3 reads CDSRGETQYF. The CDR3 DNA is TGTGACAGCCGAGGAGAGACCCAGTACTTC.

About this clonotype itself: The junction and the germline gene differ at one end; a read error may be behind it. The V call is TRBV14, the J call TRBJ2-2; 8 bases agree with TRBD2. This CDR3 spans 18 amino acids. CDR1 is SGHDN, CDR2 FVKESK, per germline. The CDR3 sequence is CVSSQENGLAGNIGELFF. The DNA of the CDR3 is TGTGTCAGCAGCCAAGAGAACGGCCTAGCGGGTAACATCGGGGAGCTGTTTTTT.

Worth noting for this clonotype: At one end, the junction sequence differs from germline, possibly due to a read error. V gene TRBV6-1 combines with J gene TRBJ2-6; D is perhaps TRBD1 or TRBD2 (5 bases each). CDR3 length: 16 residues. The V gene's germline CDR1 is MNHNS and CDR2 SASEGT. CDR3 DNA sequence: TGTGCCAGCAGTGAACGGGGTATGGCTGGGGCCAACGTCCAGACTTTC. Translated, it gives CASSERGMAGANVQTF.

With regard to this clonotype: One junction end disagrees with the germline gene, perhaps due to a read error. The chain is built from TRBV30 and TRBJ2-2; a weak D match, TRBD2 (5 bases). Germline values: CDR1 GTSNPN, CDR2 SVGIG (reference sequence). This CDR3 comprises 14 residues. The CDR3 bases are TGCGCCTGGAGAGATCAGGAGGACACCGGGGAGCTGTTTTTT. Protein sequence: CAWRDQEDTGELFF.

With respect to this clonotype: A much more abundant neighbour one base away suggests this may be a read error. This sequence joins TRBV28 and TRBJ2-1; D is uncertain. The ends were cut back, 8 bases at V and 11 bases at J, with 13 bases in the middle. Per the germline V gene, CDR1 is MDHEN and CDR2 is SYDVKM. The CDR3 extends over 11 amino acids. The CDR3 DNA sequence: TGTGCCAGCGGAGTCAGGAATAAGCAGTTCTTC. Translation gives CASGVRNKQFF. The entire variable domain, with the rest obtained from reference TRBV28 and TRBJ2-1, is as follows: DVKVTQSSRYLVKRTGEKVFLECVQDMDHENMFWYRQDPGLGLRLIYFSYDVKMKEKGDIPEGYSVSREKKERFSLILESASTNQTSMYLCASGVRNKQFFGPGTRLTVL.

Comments on this clonotype: A read error may account for a junction end that differs from germline. The rearrangement links TRBV28 to TRBJ1-6; the D gene is possibly TRBD1 (5 bases). This CDR3 has 16 residues. Germline CDR1 and CDR2: MDHEN and SYDVKM. DNA for the CDR3: TGTACCAGCAGTGCCCCGGTGCAGGGTAGAGCTTCACCCCTCCACTTT. It codes for CTSSAPVQGRASPLHF.

V usage is TRBV5-5 and J usage is TRBJ2-1, with TRBD2 as a possible D gene (5 bases). Germline V gene lookup returns CDR1 SGHKS and CDR2 YYEKEE (reference sequence). The CDR3 is 15 amino acids. Trimming removed 9 bases at V and 2 bases at J, with 18 bases between. CDR3 sequence (DNA): TGTGCCATCTGCCGAAGCGGTCCTGCCTACAATGAGCAGTTCTTC. Its protein is CAICRSGPAYNEQFF.

Comment on this clonotype: At one end, the junction sequence differs from germline, possibly due to a read error. The J gene is TRBJ1-1, the V gene TRBV29-1; possible D gene TRBD1, 5 bases. The germline V gene encodes CDR1 SQVTM and CDR2 ANQGSEA. CDR3 length equals 14 residues. The CDR3, as DNA: TGCAGCGGCCGCCGGGGGGAGGAGGACAATGAAGCTCTCTTT. This translates into CSGRRGEEDNEALF.

This clonotype was seen more than once but under ten times. An end of the junction does not agree with germline; a read error may underlie this. The chain joins TRBV11-2 to TRBJ2-2; D perhaps matches TRBD1 (6 bases). Germline CDR1 and CDR2: SGHAT and FQNNGV. CDR3 length: 16 amino acids. The CDR3 is CASNPRTATNTGELFF. The CDR3 DNA follows: TGTGCCAGCAACCCCCGGACAGCTACGAACACAGGGGAGCTGTTTTTT.

This chain uses TRBV6-1 with TRBJ1-2, with TRBD1 matching 7 bases. Germline loops: CDR1 MNHNS, CDR2 SASEGT. The V gene end was trimmed by 9 bases and the J gene end by 5 bases; junction bases not matched to a gene: 9. CDR3 length: 13 residues. This CDR3 reads CARCTGQSYGYTF. CDR3 DNA: TGTGCCAGATGTACGGGACAGTCATATGGCTACACCTTC.

Concerning this clonotype: Relative to the germline gene, one junction end is altered; a read error may explain this. This rearrangement joins TRBV6-1 to TRBJ1-2; D possibly corresponds to TRBD1 (5 bases). Germline CDR1 and CDR2: MNHNS and SASEGT. The CDR3 runs 12 residues. The CDR3 is CAVLTGAYAYTF. The CDR3 DNA is TGTGCCGTACTAACAGGCGCCTATGCCTACACCTTC.

Of note for this clonotype: This may stem from a read error, because a much larger clone lies one nucleotide away. The J gene is TRBJ2-1, the V gene TRBV10-3; 7 bases fit TRBD1. Germline CDR1 is ENHRY and CDR2 is SYGVKD. The CDR3 totals 15 residues. The CDR3 here is CAVTPRDSSYNEQLF. CDR3 DNA sequence: TGTGCCGTAACCCCCCGGGACAGCTCCTACAATGAGCAGTTATTC.

About this clonotype: A clone one base away is much larger, so this may be a read error. This chain uses TRBV28 with TRBJ1-5; a weak D match, TRBD1 (5 bases). The CDR3 runs 13 residues. Germline-derived CDR1 and CDR2 are MDHEN and SYDVKM. Here the CDR3 reads CASTEDSVQPHHF. The CDR3 region has the DNA TGTGCCAGCACCGAAGACAGTGTCCAGCCCCATCATTTT.

Of note for this clonotype: A read error may be the cause here, since a much bigger clone is one base away. The chain employs TRBV5-1 and TRBJ2-1; D call uncertain. This CDR3 has 15 residues. Germline V gene lookup returns CDR1 SGHRS and CDR2 YFSETQ. V lost 0 bases to trimming and J lost 10 bases, with 17 bases between them. The CDR3 is CASSLGTVRIQEQFF. CDR3 nucleotides: TGCGCCAGCAGCTTGGGGACGGTTAGAATACAGGAGCAGTTCTTC.

This chain uses TRBV28 with TRBJ2-1, with 8 bases fitting TRBD2. V was pared by 10 bases and J by 3 bases, with 14 bases of the junction left unmatched. Germline V gene data show CDR1 as MDHEN and CDR2 as SYDVKM. The CDR3 is 16 amino acids. In DNA form, the CDR3 reads TGTGCCAATATCCCCCCGGATCGGGGGGGCTACAATGAGCAGTTCTTC. It specifies CANIPPDRGGYNEQFF.